The following is a T cell receptor beta chain sequence with its context. Original analysis: Counts of nucleated cells, estimated from reference gene primer amplification, were obtained. The data were produced by immunoSEQ multiplex PCR, yet TCRdb's version contains in-frame clones alone and is incomplete. That table gives V, J and clone size, and the DNA gave D and trimming. In the table there are over 140,000 clones, 65% to 85% of which are singletons. This specimen belongs to a study of blood T cell repertoires in COVID-19. In the study overall: Acute-phase and convalescent COVID-19 samples originated in the United States, Italy and Spain. Sample material is recorded as cDNA or gDNA derived from T cells, B-cell-depleted T cells, or PBMCs.

CDR3 size: 15 residues. Trimming pared 6 bases from V and 1 base from J, leaving 10 bases between. Germline lookup yields CDR1 LGHDT and CDR2 YNNKEL (reference sequence). The chain is built from TRBV3-1 (or the pseudogene TRBV3-2) and TRBJ2-6, with a possible D match to TRBD1 (6 bases). The sequenced sample consisted of peripheral blood. This clonotype was sampled from a woman aged 55-70 years with acute or convalescent COVID-19. CDR3 sequence: CASRSTGSGANVLTF. The CDR3 DNA reads TGTGCCAGCAGATCCACAGGGTCTGGGGCCAACGTCCTGACTTTC.